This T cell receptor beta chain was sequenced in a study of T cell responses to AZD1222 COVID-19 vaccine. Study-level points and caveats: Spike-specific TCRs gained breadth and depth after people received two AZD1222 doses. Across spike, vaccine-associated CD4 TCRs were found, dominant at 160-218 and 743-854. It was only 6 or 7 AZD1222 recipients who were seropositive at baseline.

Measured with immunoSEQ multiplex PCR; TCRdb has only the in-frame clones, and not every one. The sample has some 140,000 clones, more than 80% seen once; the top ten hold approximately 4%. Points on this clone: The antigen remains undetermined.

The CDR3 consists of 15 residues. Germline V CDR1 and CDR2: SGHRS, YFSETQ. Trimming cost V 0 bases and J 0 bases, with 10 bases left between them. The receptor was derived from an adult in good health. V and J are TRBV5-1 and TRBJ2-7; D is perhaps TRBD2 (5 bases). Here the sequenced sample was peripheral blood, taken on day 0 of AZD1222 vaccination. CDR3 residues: CASSLELGLSYEQYF. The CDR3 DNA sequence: TGCGCCAGCAGCTTGGAACTAGGTCTCTCCTACGAGCAGTACTTC.